These T cell receptor beta chains were read from a single sample in a study of CD8 T cells in ankylosing spondylitis. TCRdb redid the calling of the 5' RACE reads with MiXCR, one entry per CDR3 protein. The profile covers about 320,000 distinct CDR3 sequences, with around a tenth appearing a single time and about 10% taken by the ten largest. The sequenced sample was blood, either unsorted or a sorted T cell fraction (not recorded which). The origin of the receptors is a female donor with ankylosing spondylitis or in good health (not recorded which). CDR3s include the opening cysteine and the closing phenylalanine or tryptophan. D genes are given only for firm matches. The size field is filled for only some rows; it gives once, few, many or a size class.

V gene: TRBV3-1; clone size: few; J gene: TRBJ2-3; D gene: TRBD2; CDR3 DNA: TGTGCCAGCAGCCAAGGACTAGCCGTAGATACGCAGTATTTT; CDR3 protein: CASSQGLAVDTQYF
V gene: TRBV5-1; clone size: many; J gene: TRBJ2-4; D gene: -; CDR3 DNA: TGCGCCAGCAGCGTTCGAGAATTTGAGGCCAAAAACATTCAGTACTTC; CDR3 protein: CASSVREFEAKNIQYF
V gene: TRBV20-1; clone size: -; J gene: TRBJ2-4; D gene: -; CDR3 DNA: TGCAGTGCTAGAGGGGTAGCCAAAAACATTCAGTACTTC; CDR3 protein: CSARGVAKNIQYF
V gene: TRBV5-1; clone size: many; J gene: TRBJ2-7; D gene: -; CDR3 DNA: TGTGCCAGCAGTCCTACAGGGTCCTCCTACGAGCAGTACTTC; CDR3 protein: CASSPTGSSYEQYF
V gene: TRBV5-1; clone size: -; J gene: TRBJ2-3; D gene: TRBD2; CDR3 DNA: TGCGCCAGCACCAAGCGGGGATTCTCAATAACAGATACGCAGTATTTT; CDR3 protein: CASTKRGFSITDTQYF
V gene: TRBV20-1; clone size: many; J gene: TRBJ2-3; D gene: TRBD2; CDR3 DNA: TGCAGTGCGGGGGCTAGCGGGATTAACACAGATACGCAGTATTTT; CDR3 protein: CSAGASGINTDTQYF
V gene: TRBV7-9; clone size: -; J gene: TRBJ2-5; D gene: TRBD2; CDR3 DNA: TGTGCCAGCAGCTTCGGGACTAGCGTTCTAGAGACCCAGTACTTC; CDR3 protein: CASSFGTSVLETQYF
V gene: TRBV9; clone size: many; J gene: TRBJ2-3; D gene: TRBD2; CDR3 DNA: TGTGCCAGCAGCGTTGAACTAGCGGGAGGCACAGATACGCAGTATTTT; CDR3 protein: CASSVELAGGTDTQYF
V gene: TRBV18; clone size: -; J gene: TRBJ1-3; D gene: -; CDR3 DNA: TGTGCCAGCTCACCAGCTGGGGAAGGAAACACCATATATTTT; CDR3 protein: CASSPAGEGNTIYF
V gene: TRBV15; clone size: many; J gene: TRBJ2-4; D gene: -; CDR3 DNA: TGTGCCACCAGCAGAGCCGGGAGTAACGTTTTAGCCAAAAACATTCAGTACTTC; CDR3 protein: CATSRAGSNVLAKNIQYF
V gene: TRBV5-1; clone size: -; J gene: TRBJ1-1; D gene: TRBD1; CDR3 DNA: TGCGCCAGCAGCTTGGCAAGACAGGGGGTCAACACTGAAGCTTTCTTT; CDR3 protein: CASSLARQGVNTEAFF
V gene: TRBV6-2/TRBV6-3; clone size: -; J gene: TRBJ2-1; D gene: TRBD1; CDR3 DNA: TGTGCCAGCAGTCAAAGAGGACAGGGGAGTGGTTCCTACAATGAGCAGTTCTTC; CDR3 protein: CASSQRGQGSGSYNEQFF
V gene: TRBV28; clone size: few; J gene: TRBJ1-5; D gene: -; CDR3 DNA: TGTGCCAGCAGCTTACAGGGACCGCGACAGCCCCAGCATTTT; CDR3 protein: CASSLQGPRQPQHF
V gene: TRBV6-2/TRBV6-3; clone size: many; J gene: TRBJ2-2; D gene: -; CDR3 DNA: TGTGCCAGCTCCCAAAAGCCGCAACTCGGGACTCCGAACGGGGAGCTGTTTTTT; CDR3 protein: CASSQKPQLGTPNGELFF
V gene: TRBV15; clone size: many; J gene: TRBJ2-2; D gene: -; CDR3 DNA: TGTGCCACCAGCAGACCGAGCCGGGCCGGGGAGCTGTTTTTT; CDR3 protein: CATSRPSRAGELFF
V gene: TRBV20-1; clone size: many; J gene: TRBJ1-3; D gene: -; CDR3 DNA: TGCAGTGCTAGAGATAGTTCCTCATACGGGAGGGGTGGAAACACCATATATTTT; CDR3 protein: CSARDSSSYGRGGNTIYF
V gene: TRBV27; clone size: few; J gene: TRBJ2-6; D gene: TRBD2; CDR3 DNA: TGTGCCAGCAGTCAGAGCGGGGGGCAGAGCTCTGGGGCCAACGTCCTGACTTTC; CDR3 protein: CASSQSGGQSSGANVLTF
V gene: TRBV5-1; clone size: many; J gene: TRBJ2-7; D gene: -; CDR3 DNA: TGCGCCAGCAGCATTTCCGGGACGACTCCCTACGAGCAGTACTTC; CDR3 protein: CASSISGTTPYEQYF
V gene: TRBV2; clone size: -; J gene: TRBJ2-5; D gene: TRBD2; CDR3 DNA: TGTGCCAGCAGTCCGACTAGCTGGGCCACAGAGACCCAGTACTTC; CDR3 protein: CASSPTSWATETQYF
V gene: TRBV6-1; clone size: many; J gene: TRBJ2-1; D gene: TRBD2; CDR3 DNA: TGTGCCACCAACCGGGGGGGGATATACAATGAGCAGTTCTTC; CDR3 protein: CATNRGGIYNEQFF
V gene: TRBV11-2; clone size: few; J gene: TRBJ2-7; D gene: -; CDR3 DNA: TGTGCCAGCAGCGTCGGACTGGGAACAGCCTACGAGCAGTACTTC; CDR3 protein: CASSVGLGTAYEQYF
V gene: TRBV7-2; clone size: many; J gene: TRBJ1-5; D gene: -; CDR3 DNA: TGTGCCAGCAGCTTAGAATTTCAGCCCCAGCATTTT; CDR3 protein: CASSLEFQPQHF
V gene: TRBV7-9; clone size: many; J gene: TRBJ1-6; D gene: -; CDR3 DNA: TGTGCCAGCAGCCCCCAGGAATCACCCCTCCACTTT; CDR3 protein: CASSPQESPLHF
V gene: TRBV5-1; clone size: few; J gene: TRBJ2-3; D gene: -; CDR3 DNA: TGCGCCAGCAGCTTGGGACAACCGGGGGATACGCAGTATTTT; CDR3 protein: CASSLGQPGDTQYF
V gene: TRBV12-3/TRBV12-4; clone size: many; J gene: TRBJ1-6; D gene: -; CDR3 DNA: TGTGCCAGCACCCTAGGTGGGGGGAATAATTCACCCCTCCACTTT; CDR3 protein: CASTLGGGNNSPLHF
V gene: TRBV10-3; clone size: many; J gene: TRBJ1-2; D gene: -; CDR3 DNA: TGTGCCATCAGCGGTGCTAACTATGGCTACACCTTC; CDR3 protein: CAISGANYGYTF
V gene: TRBV20-1; clone size: -; J gene: TRBJ2-1; D gene: -; CDR3 DNA: TGCAGTTATTATCTGTCTTTCTACAATGAGCAGTTCTTC; CDR3 protein: CSYYLSFYNEQFF
V gene: TRBV27; clone size: few; J gene: TRBJ2-3; D gene: -; CDR3 DNA: TGTGCCAGCAGTCATCCGGTCGAAGATACAGATACGCAGTATTTT; CDR3 protein: CASSHPVEDTDTQYF
V gene: TRBV20-1; clone size: many; J gene: TRBJ2-3; D gene: TRBD2; CDR3 DNA: TGCAGTGCCTCTTCAGGGGCTAGCGGGAGCTTCACAGATACGCAGTATTTT; CDR3 protein: CSASSGASGSFTDTQYF
V gene: TRBV29-1; clone size: many; J gene: TRBJ1-3; D gene: -; CDR3 DNA: TGCAGCATCTCTCAAGCCCCTTCTGGAAACACCATATATTTT; CDR3 protein: CSISQAPSGNTIYF
V gene: TRBV20-1; clone size: many; J gene: TRBJ2-1; D gene: -; CDR3 DNA: TGCAGTGCTAGAGAAGGACCCAGGGGTATTGGTGAGCAGTTCTTC; CDR3 protein: CSAREGPRGIGEQFF